This T cell receptor beta chain was sequenced during a study of metastatic and nonmetastatic thyroid tumors. This clone was observed many times. All patients reached thyroid surgery having received no treatment beforehand. Using MiXCR, TCRdb reanalyzed the PCR reads. The data hold more than 50,000 clones, with around 20% observed a single time. Germline CDR1 and CDR2: MRHNA and SNTAGT. Trimming cost V 2 bases and J 4 bases, with 8 bases left between them. CDR3 length equals 13 residues. The TCR originated in a female donor with papillary thyroid cancer or a benign thyroid nodule (not recorded which). Some clones in this sample may be carry-over from other donors' samples. J is TRBJ1-1 and V is TRBV6-4, with a tentative D call TRBD1 (5 bases). Sequenced input: blood. The CDR3 is CASSDRGATEAFF. CDR3 coding DNA: TGTGCCAGCAGTGACAGGGGAGCCACTGAAGCTTTCTTT.